Presented here are 9 T cell receptor beta chains from one specimen sequenced in a study of spatial heterogeneity in lung cancer. Overall study results and limits: The study found that expanded intratumoral alpha and beta TCR counts tracked tumor mutation counts.

Time point noted: sample taken at primary tumor resection. TCRdb reprocessed the 5' RACE reads with MiXCR, giving one entry per CDR3 protein. Of about 8,400 distinct CDR3 sequences listed, around 5% are singletons. Their antigen targets remain unknown. Sequences were derived from lung tumor tissue, sampled at surgery. These receptors came from a female donor with early-stage non-small cell lung cancer.

V usage is TRBV3-1 and J usage is TRBJ2-2, with D perhaps matching TRBD1 (6 bases). Germline V CDR1 and CDR2: LGHDT, YNNKEL (reference sequence). CDR3 length: 15 amino acids. V was trimmed by 0 bases and J by 7 bases, leaving 12 bases between them. This chain's CDR3 is CASSQDPATGGELFF. The CDR3 nucleotides are TGTGCCAGCAGCCAAGATCCGGCGACAGGCGGGGAGCTGTTTTTT. Filled out from reference TRBV3-1 and TRBJ2-2, the complete variable domain reads DTAVSQTPKYLVTQMGNDKSIKCEQNLGHDTMYWYKQDSKKFLKIMFSYNNKELIINETVPNRFSPKSPDKAHLNLHINSLELGDSAVYFCASSQDPATGGELFFGEGSRLTVL.

In its sample, this clonotype is medium-sized (0.01 to 0.1%). The J gene is TRBJ1-6, the V gene TRBV6-5; no clear D. Trimming took off 6 bases at V and 9 bases at J, with 15 bases between the two ends. Per germline, CDR1 MNHEY and CDR2 SVGAGI. The CDR3 runs to 14 residues. CDR3 nucleotide sequence: TGTGCCAGCAGACGCGGGGAAGTCGGTTCACCCCTCCACTTT. This codes for CASRRGEVGSPLHF.

This clonotype ranks as medium-sized (0.01 to 0.1%). The chain is built from TRBV19 and TRBJ2-1, with a weak D call TRBD2 (7 bases). Per the germline V gene, CDR1 is LNHDA and CDR2 is SQIVND (reference sequence). Trimming left V 1 base short and J 7 bases short, with 17 bases between. The CDR3 contains 16 residues. CDR3 in amino acids: CASSIVGAGVENEQFF. The DNA of the CDR3 is TGTGCCAGTAGTATAGTGGGGGCGGGAGTAGAGAATGAGCAGTTCTTC.

The chain combines TRBV11-2 with TRBJ2-1; TRBD2 matches at 13 bases. The junction had 6 bases not matched to a gene; V was cut back by 4 bases and J by 15 bases. The CDR3 has 13 residues. The germline CDR1 and CDR2 sequences are SGHAT and FQNNGV. This chain's CDR3 is CASSSGLAGDLFF. In nucleotides, the CDR3 is TGTGCCAGCAGCTCTGGACTAGCGGGAGATCTGTTCTTC. The full variable domain, in which reference TRBV11-2 and TRBJ2-1 provide the parts outside the CDR3, is EAGVAQSPRYKIIEKRQSVAFWCNPISGHATLYWYQQILGQGPKLLIQFQNNGVVDDSQLPKDRFSAERLKGVDSTLKIQPAKLEDSAVYLCASSSGLAGDLFFGPGTRLTVL.

This clonotype showed up many times. This chain uses TRBV6-5 with TRBJ2-7; 13 bases line up with TRBD2. V shed 5 bases, J shed 9 bases, and the junction held 10 bases outside the gene matches. The CDR3 runs to 15 residues. CDR1 MNHEY and CDR2 SVGAGI come from the germline V gene. The chain's CDR3 is CASSSTSGRASGQYF. CDR3 nucleotide sequence: TGTGCCAGCAGTAGTACTAGCGGGAGGGCCTCCGGGCAGTACTTC.

This clonotype was detected ten times or more. The V gene is TRBV9, the J gene TRBJ1-2, with D hard to call. Trimming took 0 bases from V and 5 from J, leaving 14 bases between them. CDR3 length equals 15 residues. From germline, CDR1 is SGDLS and CDR2 YYNGEE. CDR3 region: CASSVGRLQTYGYTF. CDR3 coding DNA: TGTGCCAGCAGCGTAGGAAGGCTGCAGACGTATGGCTACACCTTC.

This clonotype has at least ten counts. This chain uses TRBV6-2 or TRBV6-3 with TRBJ1-2; D gene unclear. The V gene lost 5 bases and the J gene lost 7 bases, with 14 bases spanning the gap. This CDR3 has 13 amino acids. Germline CDR1 is MNHEY and CDR2 is SVGEGT. The CDR3 region is CASSKTKTVGYTF. Here the CDR3 DNA reads TGTGCCAGCAGTAAAACAAAGACGGTTGGCTACACCTTC.

The chain is built from TRBV12-3 or TRBV12-4 and TRBJ2-7; D perhaps matches TRBD1 (6 bases). The length of the CDR3 is 14 residues. The V and J ends lost 4 bases and 2 bases respectively, with 12 bases between them. In DNA form, the CDR3 reads TGTGCCAGCAGTTCACCAGGGGCTACCTACGAGCAGTACTTC. Translated, it gives CASSSPGATYEQYF.

This clonotype has ten or more counts. The CDR3 DNA reads TGTGCCAGCAGCCATGGCGAGTCCCTGGCCCTCGGGGATACGCAGTATTTT. Its protein is CASSHGESLALGDTQYF. The rearrangement joins TRBV4-2 to TRBJ2-3; no clear D gene. V lost 3 bases to trimming and J lost 6 bases, with 22 bases between them. The CDR3 runs 17 residues. CDR1 is LGHNA and CDR2 is YNFKEQ in the germline V gene.